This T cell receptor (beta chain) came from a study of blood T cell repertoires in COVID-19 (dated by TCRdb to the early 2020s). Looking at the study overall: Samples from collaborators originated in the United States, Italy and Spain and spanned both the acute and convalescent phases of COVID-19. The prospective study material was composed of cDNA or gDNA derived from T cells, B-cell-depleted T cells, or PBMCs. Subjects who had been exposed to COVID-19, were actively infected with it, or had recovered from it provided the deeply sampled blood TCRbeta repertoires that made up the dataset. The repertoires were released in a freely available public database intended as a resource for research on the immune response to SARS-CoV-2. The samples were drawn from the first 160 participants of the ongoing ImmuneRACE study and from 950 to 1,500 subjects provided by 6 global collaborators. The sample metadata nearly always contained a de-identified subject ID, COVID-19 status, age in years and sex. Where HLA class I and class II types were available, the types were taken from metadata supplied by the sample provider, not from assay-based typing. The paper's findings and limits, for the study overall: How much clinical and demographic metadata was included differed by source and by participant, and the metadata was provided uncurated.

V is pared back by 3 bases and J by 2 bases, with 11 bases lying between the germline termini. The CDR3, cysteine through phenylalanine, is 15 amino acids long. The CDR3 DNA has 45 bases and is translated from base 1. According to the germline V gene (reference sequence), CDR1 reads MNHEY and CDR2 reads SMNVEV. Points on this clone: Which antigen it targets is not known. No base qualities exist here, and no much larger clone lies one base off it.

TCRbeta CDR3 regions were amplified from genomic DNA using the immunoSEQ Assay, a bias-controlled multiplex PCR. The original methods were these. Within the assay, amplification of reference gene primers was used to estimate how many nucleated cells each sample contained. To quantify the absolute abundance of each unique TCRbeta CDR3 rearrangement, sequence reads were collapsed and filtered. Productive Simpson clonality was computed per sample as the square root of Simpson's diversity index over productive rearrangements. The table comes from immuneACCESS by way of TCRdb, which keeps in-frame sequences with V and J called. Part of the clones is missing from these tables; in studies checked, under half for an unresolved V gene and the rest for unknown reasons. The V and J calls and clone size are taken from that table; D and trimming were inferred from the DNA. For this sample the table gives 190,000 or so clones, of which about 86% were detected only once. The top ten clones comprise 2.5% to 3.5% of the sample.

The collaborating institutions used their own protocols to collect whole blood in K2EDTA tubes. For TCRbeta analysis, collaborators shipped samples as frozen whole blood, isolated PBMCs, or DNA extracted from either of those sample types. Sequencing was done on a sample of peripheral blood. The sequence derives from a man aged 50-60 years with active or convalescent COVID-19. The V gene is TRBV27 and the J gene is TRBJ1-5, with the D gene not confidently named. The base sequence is TGTGCCAGCAGTTTGCACCCCGGGGGCAATCAGCCCCAGCATTTT. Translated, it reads CASSLHPGGNQPQHF.